The 11 T cell receptor beta chains in this list originate from one sample, sequenced in a study of sequential checkpoint blockade in melanoma. Treatment indicated: randomized to nivolumab then ipilimumab (arm A) or the reverse (arm B). The method was immunoSEQ multiplex PCR; TCRdb's version includes in-frame clones alone and lacks a portion of them. Among about 17,000 clones, about two thirds were seen once, and the ten largest hold approximately 20%. Source: CD8+ T cells sorted from blood (inferred from file names), taken from a patient given nivolumab and ipilimumab in sequence. The receptors shown here come from a human donor with melanoma.

In DNA form, the CDR3 reads TGCGCCAGCAGCCAGGGGGACTCAAGCACAGATACGCAGTATTTT. Residues: CASSQGDSSTDTQYF. The J gene is TRBJ2-3, the V gene TRBV4-3; tentatively, D is TRBD2 (6 bases). Germline assignment: CDR1 LGHNA and CDR2 YSLEER. Trimming shortened V by 3 bases and J by 0 bases, and 10 bases separated the two germline ends. The CDR3 spans 15 residues.

The chain has TRBV7-9 and TRBJ1-2; maybe TRBD1 (5 bases). CDR1 SEHNR and CDR2 FQNEAQ come from the germline V gene (reference sequence). The CDR3 has 12 amino acids. Trimming cost V 8 bases and J 3 bases, with 10 bases left between them. The CDR3 sequence: CASLGGDYGYTF. As DNA, the CDR3 is TGTGCCAGCCTCGGGGGGGACTATGGCTACACCTTC.

The gene calls are TRBV28 and TRBJ2-3; D unclear. CDR3 length equals 14 residues. With 6 bases removed from V and 0 bases from J, the gap between germline ends came to 10 bases. Germline V gives CDR1 MDHEN, CDR2 SYDVKM. Written as DNA, the CDR3 is TGTGCCAGCAGATTTTTAACTAGCACAGATACGCAGTATTTT. Translated: CASRFLTSTDTQYF. Drawing the rest from reference TRBV28 and TRBJ2-3, the complete variable domain is DVKVTQSSRYLVKRTGEKVFLECVQDMDHENMFWYRQDPGLGLRLIYFSYDVKMKEKGDIPEGYSVSREKKERFSLILESASTNQTSMYLCASRFLTSTDTQYFGPGTRLTVL.

The CDR3 here is CASSLTGSTNEKLFF. CDR3 sequence (DNA): TGTGCCAGCAGCTTAACAGGATCGACTAATGAAAAACTGTTTTTT. The chain is built from TRBV5-6 and TRBJ1-4; a weak D match, TRBD1 (5 bases). V was cut by 2 bases and J by 2 bases, with 10 bases left in between. CDR1 SGHDT and CDR2 YYEEEE come from the germline V gene. The CDR3 runs to 15 residues.

In DNA, the CDR3 is TGTGCCAGCGGGGGACTAGAGCAGTACGTC. Amino acid sequence: CASGGLEQYV. This chain joins TRBV2 and TRBJ2-7; 7 bases are shared with TRBD2. With V trimmed by 8 bases and J by 7 bases, 2 bases remained unmatched. Germline V gene lookup returns CDR1 SNHLY and CDR2 FYNNEI. This CDR3 is 10 amino acids long.

The chain combines TRBV7-3 with TRBJ2-1; no reliable D call. Germline values: CDR1 SGHTA, CDR2 FQGTGA. The CDR3 is 12 residues long. Trimming cost V 3 bases and J 5 bases, with 5 bases left between them. CDR3 amino acids: CASSFGDNEQFF. The CDR3 bases are TGTGCCAGCAGCTTCGGAGACAATGAGCAGTTCTTC.

The J gene is TRBJ2-5, the V gene TRBV7-2, with TRBD2 as a possible D gene (6 bases). The CDR3 sequence is 17 residues long. V was shortened by 5 bases and J by 4 bases, with 23 bases between the two germline ends. CDR1 is SGHTA, CDR2 FQGNSA, per germline. In DNA form, the CDR3 reads TGTGCCAGCAGCCCCATGGAGGGAGCTCAGTGGGCAGAGACCCAGTACTTC. Residues: CASSPMEGAQWAETQYF.

The chain joins TRBV2 to TRBJ1-6; the D gene is possibly TRBD1 (5 bases). Germline V gene data show CDR1 as SNHLY and CDR2 as FYNNEI. This CDR3 spans 13 amino acids. The V and J ends lost 5 bases and 5 bases respectively, with 7 bases between them. The CDR3 region is CASSPDNNSPLHF. Written as DNA, the CDR3 is TGTGCCAGCAGTCCGGACAATAATTCACCCCTCCACTTT.

V and J are TRBV6-1 and TRBJ2-5, with TRBD1 as a possible D gene (6 bases). The germline V and J ends were trimmed by 4 bases and 5 bases, with 14 bases remaining between them. The germline V gene has CDR1 MNHNS and CDR2 SASEGT. There are 14 residues in the CDR3. The CDR3 DNA reads as TGTGCCAGCAGTGCGGCAGGGGAATGGGAGACCCAGTACTTC. Translation gives CASSAAGEWETQYF.

This chain joins TRBV27 and TRBJ2-7, with TRBD2 matching 7 bases. The CDR3 is made up of 15 amino acids. Germline V gives CDR1 MNHEY, CDR2 SMNVEV (reference sequence). J lost 6 bases, V lost 2 bases, and 10 bases had no gene match. Written as DNA, the CDR3 is TGTGCCAGCAGTTTAACTAGCGCCATCGGGGCCGAGCAGTACTTC. Its translation: CASSLTSAIGAEQYF.

This clone turned up a few times. The chain combines TRBV6-4 with TRBJ1-2, with 7 bases that match TRBD1. Germline CDR1 MRHNA, CDR2 SNTAGT. The CDR3 runs to 14 residues. Trimming took 3 bases from V and 6 from J; bases not matched to a gene: 7. The CDR3 spells CASSERAGGHGYTF. As DNA, the CDR3 is TGTGCCAGCAGTGAAAGGGCAGGGGGACATGGCTACACCTTC.